This T cell receptor (beta chain) was recorded in a study of cytomegalovirus exposure and HLA in healthy donors. Regarding the study as a whole: Being indistinguishable, some V segments were excluded, TRBV6-2 and TRBV6-3 among them. Links to common viral pathogens appeared, in a later analysis, for several of the most significant clusters.

The PCR had 60 Vbeta and 13 Jbeta primers. Measured with immunoSEQ multiplex PCR; TCRdb has only the in-frame clones, and not every one. The profile covers under 85,000 clones, with 65% to 80% appearing a single time and 15% to 20% taken by the ten largest. Germline CDR1 SGHDN, CDR2 FVKESK. The CDR3 has 17 residues. With V trimmed by 5 bases and J by 8 bases, 14 bases remained unmatched. Of note for this clone: The antigen is not known.

The sample taken for sequencing was PBMCs. The chain is built from TRBV14 and TRBJ2-1, with TRBD1 matching over 11 bases. This TCR came from a man aged 40-50 years in good health and CMV-seropositive. DNA for the CDR3: TGTGCCAGCAGCTCTACCCTCCAAGGACAGGGGGCCTATGAGCAGTTCTTC. Its translation is CASSSTLQGQGAYEQFF.